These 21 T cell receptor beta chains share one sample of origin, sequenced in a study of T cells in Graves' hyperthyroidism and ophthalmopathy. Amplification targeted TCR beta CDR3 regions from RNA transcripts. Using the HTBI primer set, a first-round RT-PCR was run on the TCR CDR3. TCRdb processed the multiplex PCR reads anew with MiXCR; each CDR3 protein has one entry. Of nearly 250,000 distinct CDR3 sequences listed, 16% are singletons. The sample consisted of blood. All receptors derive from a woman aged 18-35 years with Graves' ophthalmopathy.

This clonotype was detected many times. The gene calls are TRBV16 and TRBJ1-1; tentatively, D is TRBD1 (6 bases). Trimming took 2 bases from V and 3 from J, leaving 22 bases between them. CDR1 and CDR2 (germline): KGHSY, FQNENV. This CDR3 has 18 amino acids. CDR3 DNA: TGTGCCAGCAGCCAAGTCGGCAGGGGTAGTTCTGGGGACACTGAAGCTTTCTTT. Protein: CASSQVGRGSSGDTEAFF.

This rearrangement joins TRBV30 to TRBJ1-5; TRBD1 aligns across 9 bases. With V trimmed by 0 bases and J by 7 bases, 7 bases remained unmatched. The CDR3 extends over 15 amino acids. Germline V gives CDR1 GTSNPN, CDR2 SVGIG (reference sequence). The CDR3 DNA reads TGTGCCTGGAGTGTTGGGACAGGGTATCGACAGCCCCAGCATTTT. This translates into CAWSVGTGYRQPQHF.

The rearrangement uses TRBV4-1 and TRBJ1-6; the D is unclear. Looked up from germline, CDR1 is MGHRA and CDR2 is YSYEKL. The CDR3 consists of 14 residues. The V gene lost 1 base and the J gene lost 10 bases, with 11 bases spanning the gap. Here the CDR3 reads CASSQGGFGSPLHF. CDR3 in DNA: TGCGCCAGCAGCCAAGGTGGGTTCGGATCACCCCTCCACTTT.

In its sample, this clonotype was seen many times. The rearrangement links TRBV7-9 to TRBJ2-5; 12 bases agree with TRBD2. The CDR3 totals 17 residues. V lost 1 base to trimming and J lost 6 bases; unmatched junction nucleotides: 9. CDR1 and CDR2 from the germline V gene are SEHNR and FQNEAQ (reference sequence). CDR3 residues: CASSLGPASGGAKTQYF. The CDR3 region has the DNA TGTGCCAGCAGCTTAGGTCCGGCTAGCGGGGGGGCGAAGACCCAGTACTTC.

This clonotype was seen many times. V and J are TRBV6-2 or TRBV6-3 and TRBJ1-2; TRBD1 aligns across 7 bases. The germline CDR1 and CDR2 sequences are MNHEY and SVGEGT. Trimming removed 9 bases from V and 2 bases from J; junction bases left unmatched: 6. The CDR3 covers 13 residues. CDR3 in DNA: TGTGCCAGTACCTCGACAGGGAACTATGGCTACACCTTC. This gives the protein CASTSTGNYGYTF.

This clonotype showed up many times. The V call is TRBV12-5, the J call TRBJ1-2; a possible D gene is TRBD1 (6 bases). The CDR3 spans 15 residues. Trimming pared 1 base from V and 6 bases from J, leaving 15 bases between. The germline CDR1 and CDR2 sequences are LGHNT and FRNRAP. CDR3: CASGLGDTWRHGYTF. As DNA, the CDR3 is TGTGCTAGTGGTTTGGGGGACACCTGGAGGCATGGCTACACCTTC. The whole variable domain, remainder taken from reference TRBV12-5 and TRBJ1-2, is DARVTQTPRHKVTEMGQEVTMRCQPILGHNTVFWYRQTMMQGLELLAYFRNRAPLDDSGMPKDRFSAEMPDATLATLKIQPSEPRDSAVYFCASGLGDTWRHGYTFGSGTRLTVV.

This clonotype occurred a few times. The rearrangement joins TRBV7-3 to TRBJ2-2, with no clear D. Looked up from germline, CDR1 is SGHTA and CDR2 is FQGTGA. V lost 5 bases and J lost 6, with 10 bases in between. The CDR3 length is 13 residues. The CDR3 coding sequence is TGTGCCAGCAGCCCCAATGAAGCCGGGGAGCTGTTTTTT. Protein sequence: CASSPNEAGELFF.

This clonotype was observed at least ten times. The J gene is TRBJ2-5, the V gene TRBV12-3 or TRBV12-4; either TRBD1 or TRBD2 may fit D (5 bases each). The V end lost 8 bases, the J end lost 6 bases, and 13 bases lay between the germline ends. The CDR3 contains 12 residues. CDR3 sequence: CASDREGQTQYF. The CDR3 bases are TGTGCCAGCGATCGAGAGGGGCAGACCCAGTACTTC.

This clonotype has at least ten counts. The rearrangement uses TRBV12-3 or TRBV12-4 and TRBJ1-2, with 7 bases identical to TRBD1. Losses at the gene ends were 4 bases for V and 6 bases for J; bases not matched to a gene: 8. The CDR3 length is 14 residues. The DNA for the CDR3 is TGTGCCAGCAGTTGGTCCACAGGGGACGATGGCTACACCTTC. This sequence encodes CASSWSTGDDGYTF.

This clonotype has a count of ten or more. The CDR3 nucleotides read TGCGCCAGCAGCGGCGGCGGGGTGAGCACAGATACGCAGTATTTT. As protein: CASSGGGVSTDTQYF. The chain employs TRBV5-1 and TRBJ2-3, with D perhaps TRBD2 (6 bases). Germline V lookup: CDR1 SGHRS, CDR2 YFSETQ. Trimming removed 4 bases at V and 0 bases at J, with 12 bases between. The CDR3 is 15 residues long. Together with reference TRBV5-1 and TRBJ2-3, the CDR3 gives the full variable domain: KAGVTQTPRYLIKTRGQQVTLSCSPISGHRSVSWYQQTPGQGLQFLFEYFSETQRNKGNFPGRFSGRQFSNSRSEMNVSTLELGDSALYLCASSGGGVSTDTQYFGPGTRLTVL.

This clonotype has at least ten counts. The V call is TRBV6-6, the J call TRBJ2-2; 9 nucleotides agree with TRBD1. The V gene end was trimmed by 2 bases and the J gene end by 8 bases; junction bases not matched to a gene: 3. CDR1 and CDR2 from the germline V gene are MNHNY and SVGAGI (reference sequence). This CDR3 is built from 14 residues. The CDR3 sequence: CASSYGQGLGELFF. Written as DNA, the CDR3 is TGTGCCAGCAGTTACGGACAGGGGTTAGGGGAGCTGTTTTTT.

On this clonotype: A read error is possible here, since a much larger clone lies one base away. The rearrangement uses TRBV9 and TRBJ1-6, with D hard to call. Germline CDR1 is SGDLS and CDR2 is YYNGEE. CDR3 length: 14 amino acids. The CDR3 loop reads CASSVSVSNSLLHF. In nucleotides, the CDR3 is TGTGCCAGCAGCGTATCAGTGTCCAATTCACTCCTCCACTTT.

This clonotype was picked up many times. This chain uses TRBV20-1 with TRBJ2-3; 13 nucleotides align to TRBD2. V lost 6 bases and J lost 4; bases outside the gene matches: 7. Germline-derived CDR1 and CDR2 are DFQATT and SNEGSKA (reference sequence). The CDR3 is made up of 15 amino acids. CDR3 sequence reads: CSALLAGGPPDTQYF. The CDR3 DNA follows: TGCAGTGCATTACTAGCGGGGGGGCCCCCAGATACGCAGTATTTT.

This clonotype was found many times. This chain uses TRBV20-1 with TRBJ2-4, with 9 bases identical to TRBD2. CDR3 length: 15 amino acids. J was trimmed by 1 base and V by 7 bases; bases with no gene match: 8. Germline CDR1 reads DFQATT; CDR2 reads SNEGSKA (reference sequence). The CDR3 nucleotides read TGCAGTGGTAGGGGCGCGGGAGGGGCCAAAAACATTCAGTACTTC. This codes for CSGRGAGGAKNIQYF.

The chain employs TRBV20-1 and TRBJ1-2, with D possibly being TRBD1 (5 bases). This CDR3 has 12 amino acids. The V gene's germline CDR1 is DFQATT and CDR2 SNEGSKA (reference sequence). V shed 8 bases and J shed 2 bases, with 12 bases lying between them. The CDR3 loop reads CSSPGLNYGYTF. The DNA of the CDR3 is TGCAGTTCCCCGGGACTCAACTATGGCTACACCTTC.

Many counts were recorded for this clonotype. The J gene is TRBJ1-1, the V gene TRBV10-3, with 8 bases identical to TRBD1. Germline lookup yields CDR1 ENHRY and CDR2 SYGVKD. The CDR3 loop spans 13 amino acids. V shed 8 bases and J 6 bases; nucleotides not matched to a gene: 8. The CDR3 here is CAIGDRMGAEAFF. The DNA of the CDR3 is TGTGCCATCGGGGACAGGATGGGCGCTGAAGCTTTCTTT.

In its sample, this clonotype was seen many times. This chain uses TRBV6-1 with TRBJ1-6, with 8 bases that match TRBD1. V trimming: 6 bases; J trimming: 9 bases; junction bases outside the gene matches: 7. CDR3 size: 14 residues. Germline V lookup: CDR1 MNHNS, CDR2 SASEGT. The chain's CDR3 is CASRLPGGSSPLHF. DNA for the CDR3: TGTGCCAGCAGACTACCAGGGGGCAGTTCACCCCTCCACTTT.

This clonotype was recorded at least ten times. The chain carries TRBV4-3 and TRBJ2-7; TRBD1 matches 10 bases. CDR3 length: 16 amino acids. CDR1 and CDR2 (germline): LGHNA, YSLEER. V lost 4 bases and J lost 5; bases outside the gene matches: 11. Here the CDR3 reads CASSPGPGQGLNEQYF. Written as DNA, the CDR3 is TGCGCCAGCAGCCCAGGACCGGGACAGGGGCTCAACGAGCAGTACTTC.

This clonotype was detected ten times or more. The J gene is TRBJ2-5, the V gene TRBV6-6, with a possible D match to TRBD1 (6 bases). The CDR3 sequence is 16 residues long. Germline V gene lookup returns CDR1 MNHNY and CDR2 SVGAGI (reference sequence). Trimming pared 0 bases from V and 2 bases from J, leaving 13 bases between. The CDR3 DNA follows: TGTGCCAGCAGTTACTCGATAACGGGACAACAAGAGACCCAGTACTTC. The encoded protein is CASSYSITGQQETQYF.

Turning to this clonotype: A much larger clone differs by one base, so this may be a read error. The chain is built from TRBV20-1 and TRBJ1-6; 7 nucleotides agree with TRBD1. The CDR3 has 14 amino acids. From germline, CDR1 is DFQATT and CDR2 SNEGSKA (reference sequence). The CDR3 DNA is TGCGGTGCTAGAGTTATGGACAGGAGCTCACCCCTCCACTTT. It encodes CGARVMDRSSPLHF.

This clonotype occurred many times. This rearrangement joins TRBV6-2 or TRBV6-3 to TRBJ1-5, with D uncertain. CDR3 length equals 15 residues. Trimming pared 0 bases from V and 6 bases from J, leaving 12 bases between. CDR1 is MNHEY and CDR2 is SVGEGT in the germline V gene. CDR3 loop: CASSYSGRDIQPQHF. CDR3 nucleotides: TGTGCCAGCAGTTACTCGGGTAGGGATATTCAGCCCCAGCATTTT.